Described below is a single TCR beta chain sequence and its context. The target of this receptor is not known. No base quality information exists; no much larger clone differs at one position. This record comes from a study of blood T cell repertoires in COVID-19 (TCRdb year 2020). Turning to the overall study: The collaborator samples originated in the United States, Italy and Spain and spanned the acute and convalescent phases of COVID-19. The prospective study material was composed of cDNA or gDNA derived from T cells, B-cell-depleted T cells, or PBMCs. Deeply sampled blood TCRbeta repertoires from subjects exposed to, actively infected with, or recovered from COVID-19 were included in the dataset. A freely available public database, intended as a resource for researchers studying the immune response to SARS-CoV-2, is where the repertoires were released. The samples were drawn from the first 160 participants of the ongoing ImmuneRACE study and from roughly 1,300 subjects provided by 6 global collaborators. Sample metadata almost always included a de-identified subject ID, COVID-19 status, age in years and sex. Where available, HLA class I and class II types were taken from metadata supplied by the sample provider and were not determined by assay-based typing. On the study overall, not on this receptor specifically: The quantity of clinical and demographic metadata differed by source and by participant and was supplied without curation.

Another Seattle source contributed samples from volunteer blood donors who had recovered from COVID-19. The collaborating institutions used their own protocols to collect whole blood in K2EDTA tubes. For TCRbeta analysis, collaborator samples were shipped as frozen whole blood, as isolated PBMCs, or as DNA extracted from either sample type. TCRbeta CDR3 regions were amplified from genomic DNA using the immunoSEQ Assay, a bias-controlled multiplex PCR. The published analysis was carried out like this. Nucleated cell counts per sample were estimated from amplification of reference gene primers within the assay. Sequence reads were collapsed and filtered to measure the absolute abundance of every unique TCRbeta CDR3 rearrangement. For each sample, productive Simpson clonality was calculated as the square root of Simpson's diversity index across productive rearrangements. TCRdb retrieved this table from immuneACCESS and kept in-frame rearrangements only. Not all clones are present; in checked studies, unresolved V genes account for under half, and no reason is known for the remainder. The D gene and trimming were derived from the DNA, and the V and J assignments and clone size from that table. Counted in this sample were about 200,000 clones; 85% to 90% of them appeared once. Of the sample, about 6% falls within the top ten clones.

The source is a man between 60 and 75 years old who had recovered from COVID-19. Sequenced sample: peripheral blood.

The sequence in DNA is TGCGCCAGCAGCTTTGGGGACTCCCGGGAGCTGTTTTTT. This gives the protein CASSFGDSRELFF. The sequence is built from TRBV5-1 and TRBJ2-2; the D segment could be TRBD2, given 6 matching bases. CDR1 SGHRS and CDR2 YFSETQ are derived from the germline V gene. V is cut by 2 bases and J by 9 bases, and the space between the germline ends is 11 bases. Its CDR3 holds 13 amino acids, cysteine through phenylalanine. Only the CDR3 region is kept as DNA, spanning 39 bases read in frame from base 1.